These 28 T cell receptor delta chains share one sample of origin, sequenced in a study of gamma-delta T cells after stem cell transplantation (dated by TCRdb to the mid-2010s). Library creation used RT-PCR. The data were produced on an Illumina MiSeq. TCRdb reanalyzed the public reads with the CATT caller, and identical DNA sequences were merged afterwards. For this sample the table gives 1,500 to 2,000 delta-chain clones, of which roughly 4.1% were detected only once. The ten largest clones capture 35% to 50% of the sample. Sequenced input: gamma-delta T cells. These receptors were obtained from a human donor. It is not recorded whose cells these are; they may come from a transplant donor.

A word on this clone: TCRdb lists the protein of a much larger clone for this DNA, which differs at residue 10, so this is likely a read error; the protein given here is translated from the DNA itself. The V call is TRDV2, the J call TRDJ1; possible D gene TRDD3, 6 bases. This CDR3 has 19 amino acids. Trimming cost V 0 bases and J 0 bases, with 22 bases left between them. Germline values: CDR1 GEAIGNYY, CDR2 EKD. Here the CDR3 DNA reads TGTGCCTGTGACACCGTGGTTACGAATAGGTTGGGGGACACCGATAAACTCATCTTT. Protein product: CACDTVVTNRLGDTDKLIF.

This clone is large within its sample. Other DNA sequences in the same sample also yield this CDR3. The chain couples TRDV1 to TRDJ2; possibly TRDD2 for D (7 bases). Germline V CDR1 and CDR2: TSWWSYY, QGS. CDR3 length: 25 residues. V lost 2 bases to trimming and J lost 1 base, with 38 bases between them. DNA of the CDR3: TGTGCTCTTGGGGAATCCACTCATTTCCTACTGTTATACTGGGACCGCCAGATTTTGACAGCACAACTCTTCTTT. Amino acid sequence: CALGESTHFLLLYWDRQILTAQLFF.

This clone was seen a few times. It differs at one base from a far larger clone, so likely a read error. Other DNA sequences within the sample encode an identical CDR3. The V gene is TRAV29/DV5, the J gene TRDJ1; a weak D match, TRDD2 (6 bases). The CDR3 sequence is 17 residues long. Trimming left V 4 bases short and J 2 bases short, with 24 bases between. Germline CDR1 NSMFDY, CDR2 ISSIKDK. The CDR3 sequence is CAARRPSRPLLTDKLIF. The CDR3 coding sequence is TGTGCAGCACGGAGGCCTTCCCGGCCTCTTTTAACCGATAAACTCATCTTT.

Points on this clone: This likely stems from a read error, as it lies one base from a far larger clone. The DNA for the CDR3 is TGTGCTCTTGGGGAATCCGCTCATTTCCTACTGTTATACTGGGACCGCCAGATTTTGACAGCACAACTCTTCTTT. It yields the protein CALGESAHFLLLYWDRQILTAQLFF. The chain combines TRDV1 with TRDJ2; weak D call: TRDD2 (7 bases). Trimming removed 2 bases from V and 1 base from J, with 38 bases in between. This CDR3 has 25 residues. Germline V CDR1 and CDR2: TSWWSYY, QGS.

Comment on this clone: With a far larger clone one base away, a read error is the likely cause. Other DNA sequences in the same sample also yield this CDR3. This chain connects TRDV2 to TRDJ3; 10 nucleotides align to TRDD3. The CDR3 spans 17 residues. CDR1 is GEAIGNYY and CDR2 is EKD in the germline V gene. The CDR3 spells CACDIGGYPWDTRQMFF. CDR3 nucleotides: TGTGCCTGCGACATTGGGGGATACCCCTGGGACACCCGACAGATGTTTTTC.

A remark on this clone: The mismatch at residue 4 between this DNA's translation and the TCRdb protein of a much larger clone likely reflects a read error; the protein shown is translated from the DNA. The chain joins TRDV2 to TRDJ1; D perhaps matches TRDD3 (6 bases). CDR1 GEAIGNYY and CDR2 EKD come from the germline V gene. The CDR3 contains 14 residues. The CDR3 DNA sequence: TGCGCCTGTAACACCATGGGGGGCCGCGATAAACTCATCTTT. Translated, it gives CACNTMGGRDKLIF.

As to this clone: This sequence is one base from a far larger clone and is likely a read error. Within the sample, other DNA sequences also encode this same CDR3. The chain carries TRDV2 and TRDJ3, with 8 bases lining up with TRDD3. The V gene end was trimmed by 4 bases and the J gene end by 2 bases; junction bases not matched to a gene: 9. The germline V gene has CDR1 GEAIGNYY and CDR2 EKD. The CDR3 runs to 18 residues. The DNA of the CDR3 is TGTGCCTGTGATAGCTGGGGGAACGACCCCTGGGACACCCGACAGATGTTTTTC. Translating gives CACDSWGNDPWDTRQMFF.

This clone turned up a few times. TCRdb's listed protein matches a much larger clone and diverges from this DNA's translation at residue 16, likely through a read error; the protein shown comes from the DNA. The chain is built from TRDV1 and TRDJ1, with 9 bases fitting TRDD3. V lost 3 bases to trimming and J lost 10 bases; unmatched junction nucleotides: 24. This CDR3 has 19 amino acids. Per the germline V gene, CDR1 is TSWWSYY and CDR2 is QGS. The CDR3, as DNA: TGTGCTCTTGGGGACCTGCACCTCCTAGTACTGGGGGACGGGGGCAGACTCATCTTT. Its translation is CALGDLHLLVLGDGGRLIF.

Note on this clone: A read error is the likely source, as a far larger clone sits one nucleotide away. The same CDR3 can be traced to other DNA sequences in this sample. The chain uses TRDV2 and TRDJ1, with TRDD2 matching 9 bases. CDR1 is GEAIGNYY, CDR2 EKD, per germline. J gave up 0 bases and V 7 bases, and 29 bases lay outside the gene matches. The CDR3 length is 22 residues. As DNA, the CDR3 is TGTGCCTGCGACCAGATCCCCCAGCCTTCCTACGAGTTCTGGTTGGACACCGATAAACTCATCTTT. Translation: CACDQIPQPSYEFWLDTDKLIF.

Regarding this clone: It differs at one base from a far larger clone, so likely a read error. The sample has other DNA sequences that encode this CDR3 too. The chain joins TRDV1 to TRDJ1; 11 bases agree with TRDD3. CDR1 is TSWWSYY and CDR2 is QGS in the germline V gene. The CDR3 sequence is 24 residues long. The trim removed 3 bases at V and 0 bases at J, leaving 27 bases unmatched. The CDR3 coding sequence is TGTGCTCTTGGGGAGCCGCCCTTCCTCTACTGGGGGATATGGAAAGGTCGGGACACCGATAAACTCATCTTT. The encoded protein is CALGEPPFLYWGIWKGRDTDKLIF.

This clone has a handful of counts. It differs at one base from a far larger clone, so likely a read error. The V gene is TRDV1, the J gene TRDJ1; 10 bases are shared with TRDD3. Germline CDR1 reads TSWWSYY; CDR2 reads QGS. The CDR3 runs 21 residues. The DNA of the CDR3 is TGTGCTCTTGGGGAACGCTTCCTACCGTGGGGGATACCCGAGTACACCGATAAACCCATCTTT. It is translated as CALGERFLPWGIPEYTDKPIF.

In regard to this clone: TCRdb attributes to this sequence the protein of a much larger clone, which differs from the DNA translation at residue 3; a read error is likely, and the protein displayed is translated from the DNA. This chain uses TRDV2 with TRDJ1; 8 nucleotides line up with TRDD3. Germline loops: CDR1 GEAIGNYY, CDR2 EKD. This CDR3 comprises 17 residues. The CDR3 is CARDTVWGNEYTDKLIF. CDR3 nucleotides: TGTGCCCGTGACACCGTCTGGGGGAACGAGTACACCGATAAACTCATCTTT.

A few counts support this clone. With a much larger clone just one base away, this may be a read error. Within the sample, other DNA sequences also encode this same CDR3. This CDR3 reads CALGGNGFLLLDKQGIRGRADKLIF. CDR3 nucleotides: TGTGCTCTTGGGGGGAACGGCTTCCTACTCCTTGACAAGCAGGGGATACGAGGGAGGGCGGACAAACTCATCTTT. The chain has TRDV1 and TRDJ1; the D gene is possibly TRDD3 (9 bases). The V end was cut by 4 bases, the J end by 8 bases, with 50 bases between. Looked up from germline, CDR1 is TSWWSYY and CDR2 is QGS. This CDR3 has 25 residues.

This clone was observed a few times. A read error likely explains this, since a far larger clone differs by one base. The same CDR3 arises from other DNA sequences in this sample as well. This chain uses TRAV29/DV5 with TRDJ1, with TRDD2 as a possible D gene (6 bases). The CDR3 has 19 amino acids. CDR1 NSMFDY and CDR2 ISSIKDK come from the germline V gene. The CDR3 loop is CAASHFPRGPTLYTDKLIF. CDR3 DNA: TGTGCAGCAAGTCATTTTCCTAGGGGTCCTACGTTGTACACCGATAAACTCATCTTC.

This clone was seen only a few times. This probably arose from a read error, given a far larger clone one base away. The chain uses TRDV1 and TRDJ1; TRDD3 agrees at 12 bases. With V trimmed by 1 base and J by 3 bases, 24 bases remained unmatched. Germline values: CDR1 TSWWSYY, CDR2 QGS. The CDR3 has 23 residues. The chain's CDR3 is CALGEPPHSYTNWGIQVADKLIF. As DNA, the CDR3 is TGTGCTCTTGGGGAACCACCCCACTCCTACACAAACTGGGGGATACAGGTCGCCGATAAACTCATCTTT.

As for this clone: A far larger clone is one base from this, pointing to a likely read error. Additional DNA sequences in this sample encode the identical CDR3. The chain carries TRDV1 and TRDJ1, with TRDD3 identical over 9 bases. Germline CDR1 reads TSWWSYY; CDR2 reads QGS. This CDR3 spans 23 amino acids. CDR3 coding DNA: TGTGCTCTTGGGGAAATAGGGCAGTCCTACAAAGTACTGGGGGAGTCGTACACCGATAAGCTCATCTTT. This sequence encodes CALGEIGQSYKVLGESYTDKLIF.

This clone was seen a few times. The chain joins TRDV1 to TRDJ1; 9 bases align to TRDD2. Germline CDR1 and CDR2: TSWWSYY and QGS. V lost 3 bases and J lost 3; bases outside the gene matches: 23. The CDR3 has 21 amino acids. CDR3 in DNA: TGTGCTCTTGGGGACCCCGGCCCCTTCCTACCCTGGGGGCCCCACTCCGATAAACTCATCTTT. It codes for CALGDPGPFLPWGPHSDKLIF.

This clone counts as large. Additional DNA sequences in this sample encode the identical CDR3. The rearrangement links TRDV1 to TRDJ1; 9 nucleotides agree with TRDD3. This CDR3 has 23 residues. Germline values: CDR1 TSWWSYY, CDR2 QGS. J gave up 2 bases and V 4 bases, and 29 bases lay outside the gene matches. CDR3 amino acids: CALGVRPAFPRLGDVPRTDKLIF. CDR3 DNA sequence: TGTGCTCTTGGGGTCCGTCCGGCCTTCCCACGTCTGGGGGATGTTCCTAGAACCGATAAACTCATCTTT.

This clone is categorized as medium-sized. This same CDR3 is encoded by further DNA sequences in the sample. For the CDR3, the DNA is TGTGCTCTTGGGGAATGGGGCCCCATGGCAGCGCCGATGTTCATCTGGGGGATGGCCGATAAACTCATCTTT. Its protein product is CALGEWGPMAAPMFIWGMADKLIF. The chain uses TRDV1 and TRDJ1; the match to TRDD3 covers 9 bases. CDR1 and CDR2 (germline): TSWWSYY, QGS. This CDR3 is built from 24 residues. V dropped 2 bases and J dropped 3; count of bases not matched to a gene: 31.

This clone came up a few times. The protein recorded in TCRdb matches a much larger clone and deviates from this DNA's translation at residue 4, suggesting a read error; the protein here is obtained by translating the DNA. As DNA, the CDR3 is TGTGCCTGTGGCCAGATCCCCCAGCCTTCCTACGAGTTCTGGTTGGACACCGATAAACTCATCTTT. This codes for CACGQIPQPSYEFWLDTDKLIF. This sequence joins TRDV2 and TRDJ1; TRDD2 matches at 9 bases. The length of the CDR3 is 22 residues. Germline V lookup: CDR1 GEAIGNYY, CDR2 EKD. The V and J ends lost 5 bases and 0 bases, in that order; junction bases with no gene match: 27.

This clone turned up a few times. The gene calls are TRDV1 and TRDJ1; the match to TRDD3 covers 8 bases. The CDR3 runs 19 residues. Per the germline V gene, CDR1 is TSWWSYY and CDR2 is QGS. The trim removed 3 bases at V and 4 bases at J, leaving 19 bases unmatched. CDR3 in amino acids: CALGDLHLLETGGYDKLIF. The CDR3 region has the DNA TGTGCTCTTGGGGACCTGCACCTCCTAGAGACCGGGGGATACGATAAACTCATCTTT.

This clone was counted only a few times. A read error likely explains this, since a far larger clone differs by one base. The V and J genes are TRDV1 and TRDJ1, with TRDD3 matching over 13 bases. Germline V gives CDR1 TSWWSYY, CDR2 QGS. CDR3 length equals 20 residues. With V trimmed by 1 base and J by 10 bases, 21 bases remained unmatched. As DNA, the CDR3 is TGTGCTCTTGGGGAACCCGAATTGTACTGGGGGATACGCACCCCATCGGGACTCATCTTT. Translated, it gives CALGEPELYWGIRTPSGLIF.

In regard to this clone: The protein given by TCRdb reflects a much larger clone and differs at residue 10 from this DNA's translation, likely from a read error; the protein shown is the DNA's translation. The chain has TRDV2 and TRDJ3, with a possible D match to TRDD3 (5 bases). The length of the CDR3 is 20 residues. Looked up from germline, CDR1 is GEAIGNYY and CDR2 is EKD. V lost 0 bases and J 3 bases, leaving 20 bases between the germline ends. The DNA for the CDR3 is TGTGCCTGTGACACCGTTTTAGCACTGGCGGATGACTGGGACACCCGACAGATGTTTTTC. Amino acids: CACDTVLALADDWDTRQMFF.

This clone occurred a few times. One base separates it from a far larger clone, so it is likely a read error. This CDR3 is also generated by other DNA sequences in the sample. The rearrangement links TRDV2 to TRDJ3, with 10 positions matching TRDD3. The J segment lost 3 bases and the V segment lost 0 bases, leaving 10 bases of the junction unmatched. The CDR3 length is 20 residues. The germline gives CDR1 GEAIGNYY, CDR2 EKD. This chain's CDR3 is CACDTVLALGDDWDTRQMFF. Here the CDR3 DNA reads TGTGCCTGTGACACCGTTTTGGCACTGGGGGATGACTGGGACACCCGACAGATGTTTTTC.

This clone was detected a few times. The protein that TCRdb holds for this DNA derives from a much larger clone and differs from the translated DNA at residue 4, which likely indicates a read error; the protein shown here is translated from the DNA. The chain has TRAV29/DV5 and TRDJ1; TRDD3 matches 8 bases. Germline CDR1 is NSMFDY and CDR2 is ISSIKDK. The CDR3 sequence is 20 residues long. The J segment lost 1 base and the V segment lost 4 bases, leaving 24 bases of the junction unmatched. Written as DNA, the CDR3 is TGTGCAGCACGCGCGCGGGATTTCCGACTGTGGGGGATCCTCACCGATAAACTCATCTTT. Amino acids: CAARARDFRLWGILTDKLIF.

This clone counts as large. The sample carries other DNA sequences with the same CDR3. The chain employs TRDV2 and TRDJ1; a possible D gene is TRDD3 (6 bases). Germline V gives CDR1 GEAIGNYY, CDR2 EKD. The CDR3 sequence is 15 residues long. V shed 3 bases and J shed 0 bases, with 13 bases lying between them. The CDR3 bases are TGTGCCTGTGACGAGGTACTGGGTGACACCGATAAACTCATCTTT. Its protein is CACDEVLGDTDKLIF.

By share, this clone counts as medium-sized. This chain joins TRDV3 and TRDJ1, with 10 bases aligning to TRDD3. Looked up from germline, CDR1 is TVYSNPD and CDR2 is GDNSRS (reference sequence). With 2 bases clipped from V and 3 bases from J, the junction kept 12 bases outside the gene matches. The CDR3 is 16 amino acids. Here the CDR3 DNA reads TGTGCCTTTCACCTCCGGGGGGATACGCGGTCCGATAAACTCATCTTT. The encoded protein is CAFHLRGDTRSDKLIF.

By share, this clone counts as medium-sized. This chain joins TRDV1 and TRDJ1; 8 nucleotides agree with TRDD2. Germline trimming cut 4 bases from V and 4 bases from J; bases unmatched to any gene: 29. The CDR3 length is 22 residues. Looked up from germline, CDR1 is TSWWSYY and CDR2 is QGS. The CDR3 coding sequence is TGTGCTCTTGGGGCTATACCTTCCTATTGGGGGGGTTCGGAAGGGGACCTCGATAAACTCATCTTT. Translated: CALGAIPSYWGGSEGDLDKLIF.